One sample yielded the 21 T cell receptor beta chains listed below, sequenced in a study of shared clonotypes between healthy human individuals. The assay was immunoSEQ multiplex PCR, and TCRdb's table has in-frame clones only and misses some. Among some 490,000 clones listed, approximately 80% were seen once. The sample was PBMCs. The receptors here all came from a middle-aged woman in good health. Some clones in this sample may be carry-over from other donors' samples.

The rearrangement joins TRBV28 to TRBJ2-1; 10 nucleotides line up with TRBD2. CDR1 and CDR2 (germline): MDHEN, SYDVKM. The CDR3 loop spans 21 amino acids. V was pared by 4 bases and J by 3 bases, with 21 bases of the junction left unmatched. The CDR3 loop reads CASSYSRGGGKREGFYNEQFF. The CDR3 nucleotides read TGTGCCAGCAGTTACTCGAGGGGTGGGGGTAAGCGGGAGGGCTTCTACAATGAGCAGTTCTTC. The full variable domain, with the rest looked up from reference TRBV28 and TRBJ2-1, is DVKVTQSSRYLVKRTGEKVFLECVQDMDHENMFWYRQDPGLGLRLIYFSYDVKMKEKGDIPEGYSVSREKKERFSLILESASTNQTSMYLCASSYSRGGGKREGFYNEQFFGPGTRLTVL.

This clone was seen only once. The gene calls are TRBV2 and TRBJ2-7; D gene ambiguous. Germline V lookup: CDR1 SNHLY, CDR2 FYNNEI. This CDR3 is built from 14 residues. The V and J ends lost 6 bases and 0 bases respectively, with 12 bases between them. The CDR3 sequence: CASRATANSYEQYF. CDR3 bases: TGTGCCAGCAGGGCCACAGCAAACTCCTACGAGCAGTACTTC.

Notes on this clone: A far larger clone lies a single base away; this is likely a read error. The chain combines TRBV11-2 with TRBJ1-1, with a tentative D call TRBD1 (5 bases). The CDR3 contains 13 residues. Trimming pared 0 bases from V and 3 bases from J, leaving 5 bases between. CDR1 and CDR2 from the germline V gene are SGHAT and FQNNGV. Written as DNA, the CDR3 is TGTGCCAGCAGCTTAGAAGGGGACACTGAAGCTTTCTTT. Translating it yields CASSLEGDTEAFF. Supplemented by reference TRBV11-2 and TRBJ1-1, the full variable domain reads EAGVAQSPRYKIIEKRQSVAFWCNPISGHATLYWYQQILGQGPKLLIQFQNNGVVDDSQLPKDRFSAERLKGVDSTLKIQPAKLEDSAVYLCASSLEGDTEAFFGQGTRLTVV.

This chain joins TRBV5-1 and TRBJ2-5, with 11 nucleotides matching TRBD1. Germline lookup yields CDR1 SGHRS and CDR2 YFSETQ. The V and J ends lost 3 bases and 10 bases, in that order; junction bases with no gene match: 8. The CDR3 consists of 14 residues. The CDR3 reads CASSSRTGGWDQYF. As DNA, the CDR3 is TGCGCCAGCAGCTCCCGGACAGGGGGCTGGGACCAGTACTTC. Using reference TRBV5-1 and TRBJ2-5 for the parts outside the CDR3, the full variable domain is KAGVTQTPRYLIKTRGQQVTLSCSPISGHRSVSWYQQTPGQGLQFLFEYFSETQRNKGNFPGRFSGRQFSNSRSEMNVSTLELGDSALYLCASSSRTGGWDQYFGPGTRLLVL.

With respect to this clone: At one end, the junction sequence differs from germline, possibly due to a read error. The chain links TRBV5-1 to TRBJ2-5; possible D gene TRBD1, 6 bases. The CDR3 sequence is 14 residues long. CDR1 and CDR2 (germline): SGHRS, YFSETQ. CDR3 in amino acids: CAGSSTGVQETQYF. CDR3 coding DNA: TGCGCCGGCAGCTCGACAGGTGTACAAGAGACCCAGTACTTC.

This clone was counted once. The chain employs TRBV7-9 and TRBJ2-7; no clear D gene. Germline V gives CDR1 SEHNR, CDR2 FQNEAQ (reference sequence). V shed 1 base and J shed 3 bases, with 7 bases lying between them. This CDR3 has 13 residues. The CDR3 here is CASSLGRVYEQYF. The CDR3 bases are TGTGCCAGCAGCTTAGGTCGGGTCTACGAGCAGTACTTC.

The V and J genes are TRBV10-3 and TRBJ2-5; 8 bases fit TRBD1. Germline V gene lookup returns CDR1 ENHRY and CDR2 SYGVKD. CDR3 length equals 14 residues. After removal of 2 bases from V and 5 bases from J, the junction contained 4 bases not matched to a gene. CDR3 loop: CAISEGQGIETQYF. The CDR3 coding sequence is TGTGCCATCAGTGAGGGACAGGGTATCGAGACCCAGTACTTC.

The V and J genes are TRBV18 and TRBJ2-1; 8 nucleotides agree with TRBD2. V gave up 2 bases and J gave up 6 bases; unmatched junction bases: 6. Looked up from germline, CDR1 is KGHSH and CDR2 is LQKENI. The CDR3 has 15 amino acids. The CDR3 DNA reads TGTGCCAGCTCACCAGTTAGCGGGATCCTCAATGAGCAGTTCTTC. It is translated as CASSPVSGILNEQFF.

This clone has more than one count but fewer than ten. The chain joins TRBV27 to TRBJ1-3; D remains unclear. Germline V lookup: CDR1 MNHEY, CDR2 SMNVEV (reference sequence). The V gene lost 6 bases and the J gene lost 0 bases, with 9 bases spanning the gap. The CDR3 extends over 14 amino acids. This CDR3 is CASSYAGSGNTIYF. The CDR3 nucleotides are TGTGCCAGCAGCTACGCGGGCTCTGGAAACACCATATATTTT.

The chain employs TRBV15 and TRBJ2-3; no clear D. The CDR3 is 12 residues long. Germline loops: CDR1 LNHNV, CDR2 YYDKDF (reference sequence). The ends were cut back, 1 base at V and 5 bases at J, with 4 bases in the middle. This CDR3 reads CATSRVEDTQYF. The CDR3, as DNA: TGTGCCACCAGCAGAGTTGAAGATACGCAGTATTTT.

The CDR3 region has the DNA TGTGCCAGCAGCTTAAACCTAGCTGGGGTGGAGACCCAGTACTTC. Its protein is CASSLNLAGVETQYF. The chain combines TRBV7-3 with TRBJ2-5, with D tentatively TRBD2 (5 bases). This CDR3 has 15 amino acids. The germline CDR1 and CDR2 sequences are SGHTA and FQGTGA. V lost 1 base and J 5 bases, leaving 14 bases between the germline ends.

CDR3 sequence reads: CASSFRTGESTDTQYF. The CDR3 nucleotides read TGTGCCAGCAGCTTCCGGACTGGTGAGTCCACAGATACGCAGTATTTT. The rearrangement joins TRBV5-4 to TRBJ2-3, with D possibly matching TRBD2 (5 bases). Germline V CDR1 and CDR2: SGHNT, YYREEE (reference sequence). CDR3 length: 16 residues. The V gene lost 2 bases and the J gene lost 2 bases, with 15 bases spanning the gap.

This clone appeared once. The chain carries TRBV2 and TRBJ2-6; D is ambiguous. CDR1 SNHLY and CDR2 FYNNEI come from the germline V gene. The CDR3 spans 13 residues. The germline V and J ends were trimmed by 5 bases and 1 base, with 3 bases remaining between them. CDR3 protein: CASSRSGANVLTF. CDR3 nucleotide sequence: TGTGCCAGCAGTCGATCTGGGGCCAACGTCCTGACTTTC. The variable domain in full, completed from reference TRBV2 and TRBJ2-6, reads EPEVTQTPSHQVTQMGQEVILRCVPISNHLYFYWYRQILGQKVEFLVSFYNNEISEKSEIFDDQFSVERPDGSNFTLKIRSTKLEDSAMYFCASSRSGANVLTFGAGSRLTVL.

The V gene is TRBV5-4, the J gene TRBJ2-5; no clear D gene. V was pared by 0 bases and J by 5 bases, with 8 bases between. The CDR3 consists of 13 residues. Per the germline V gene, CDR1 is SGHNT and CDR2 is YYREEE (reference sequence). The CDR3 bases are TGTGCCAGCAGCTTGGATGGTAGGGAGACCCAGTACTTC. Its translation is CASSLDGRETQYF.

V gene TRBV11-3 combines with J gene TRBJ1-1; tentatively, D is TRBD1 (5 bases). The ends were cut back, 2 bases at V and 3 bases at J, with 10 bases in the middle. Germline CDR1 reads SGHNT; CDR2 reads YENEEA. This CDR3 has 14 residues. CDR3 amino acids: CASSLQGKDTEAFF. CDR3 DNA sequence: TGTGCCAGCAGCTTACAGGGTAAGGACACTGAAGCTTTCTTT.

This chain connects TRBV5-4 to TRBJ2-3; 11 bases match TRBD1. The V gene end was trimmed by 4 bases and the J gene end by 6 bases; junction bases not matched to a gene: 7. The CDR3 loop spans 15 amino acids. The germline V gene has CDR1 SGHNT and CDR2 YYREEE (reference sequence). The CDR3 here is CASSPGTGGWDTQYF. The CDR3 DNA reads TGTGCCAGCAGCCCCGGGACAGGGGGTTGGGATACGCAGTATTTT.

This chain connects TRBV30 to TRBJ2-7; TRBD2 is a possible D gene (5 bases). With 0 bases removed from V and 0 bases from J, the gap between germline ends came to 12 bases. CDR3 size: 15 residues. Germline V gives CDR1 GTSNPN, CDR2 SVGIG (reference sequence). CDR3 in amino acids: CAWSVRREGSYEQYF. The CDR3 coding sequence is TGTGCCTGGAGTGTACGGCGAGAGGGCTCCTACGAGCAGTACTTC. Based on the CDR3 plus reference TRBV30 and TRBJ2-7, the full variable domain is SQTIHQWPATLVQPVGSPLSLECTVEGTSNPNLYWYRQAAGRGLQLLFYSVGIGQISSEVPQNLSASRPQDRQFILSSKKLLLSDSGFYLCAWSVRREGSYEQYFGPGTRLTVT.

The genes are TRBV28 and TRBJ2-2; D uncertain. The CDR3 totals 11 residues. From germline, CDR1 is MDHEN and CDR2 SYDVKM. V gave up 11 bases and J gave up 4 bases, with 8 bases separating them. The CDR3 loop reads CASLGTGELFF. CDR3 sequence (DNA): TGTGCCTCCCTGGGCACCGGGGAGCTGTTTTTT.

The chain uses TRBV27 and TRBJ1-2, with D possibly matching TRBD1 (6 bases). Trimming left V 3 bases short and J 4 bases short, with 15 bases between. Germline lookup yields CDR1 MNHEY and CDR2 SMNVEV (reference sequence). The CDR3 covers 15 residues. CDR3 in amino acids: CASSFGGGGSYGYTF. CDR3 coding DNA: TGTGCCAGCAGTTTCGGAGGGGGGGGGAGCTATGGCTACACCTTC.

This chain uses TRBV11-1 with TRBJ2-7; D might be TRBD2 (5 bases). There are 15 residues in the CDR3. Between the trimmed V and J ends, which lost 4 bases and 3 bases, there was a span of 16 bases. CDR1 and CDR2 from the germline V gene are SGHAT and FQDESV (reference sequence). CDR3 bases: TGTGCCAGCAGCTCAGAACGGGATGGAAACTACGAGCAGTACTTC. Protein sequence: CASSSERDGNYEQYF.

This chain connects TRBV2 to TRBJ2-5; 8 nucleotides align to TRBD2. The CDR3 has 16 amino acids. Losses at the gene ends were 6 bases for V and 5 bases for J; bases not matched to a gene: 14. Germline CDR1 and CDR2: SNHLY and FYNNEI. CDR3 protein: CASRSKGSGTRETQYF. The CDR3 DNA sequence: TGTGCCAGCAGGTCCAAGGGTAGCGGGACGCGGGAGACCCAGTACTTC. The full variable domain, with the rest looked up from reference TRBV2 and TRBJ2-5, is EPEVTQTPSHQVTQMGQEVILRCVPISNHLYFYWYRQILGQKVEFLVSFYNNEISEKSEIFDDQFSVERPDGSNFTLKIRSTKLEDSAMYFCASRSKGSGTRETQYFGPGTRLLVL.